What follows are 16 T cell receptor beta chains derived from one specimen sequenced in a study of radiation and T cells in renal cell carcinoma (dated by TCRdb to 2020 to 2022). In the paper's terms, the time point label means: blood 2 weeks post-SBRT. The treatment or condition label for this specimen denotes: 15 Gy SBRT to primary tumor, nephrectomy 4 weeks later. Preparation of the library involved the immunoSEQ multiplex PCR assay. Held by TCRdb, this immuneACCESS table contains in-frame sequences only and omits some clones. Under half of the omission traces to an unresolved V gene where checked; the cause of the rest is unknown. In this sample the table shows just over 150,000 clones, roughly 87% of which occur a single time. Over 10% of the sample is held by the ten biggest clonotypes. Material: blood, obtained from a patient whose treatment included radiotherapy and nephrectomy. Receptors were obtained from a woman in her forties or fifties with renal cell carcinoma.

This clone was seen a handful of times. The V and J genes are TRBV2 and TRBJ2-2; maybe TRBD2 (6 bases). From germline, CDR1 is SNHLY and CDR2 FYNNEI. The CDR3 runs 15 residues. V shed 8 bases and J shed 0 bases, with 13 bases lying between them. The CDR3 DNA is TGTGCCAGCCGGTGGGAGGTTACGAACACCGGGGAGCTGTTTTTT. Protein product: CASRWEVTNTGELFF.

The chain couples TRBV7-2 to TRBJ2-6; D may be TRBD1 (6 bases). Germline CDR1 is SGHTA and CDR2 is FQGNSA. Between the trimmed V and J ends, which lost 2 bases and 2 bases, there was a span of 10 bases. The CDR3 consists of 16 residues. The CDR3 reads CASSLFGGAGANVLTF. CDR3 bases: TGTGCCAGCAGCTTATTTGGGGGCGCTGGGGCCAACGTCCTGACTTTC.

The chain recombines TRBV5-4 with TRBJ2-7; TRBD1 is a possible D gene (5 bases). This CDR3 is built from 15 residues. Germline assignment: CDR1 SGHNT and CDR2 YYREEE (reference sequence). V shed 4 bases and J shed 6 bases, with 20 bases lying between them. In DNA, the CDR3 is TGTGCCAGCAGCCGATCTACGACAGTTTTGGGCGAGCAGTACTTC. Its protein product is CASSRSTTVLGEQYF.

CDR3 residues: CASSLGYLAGPGNEQFF. The CDR3 DNA sequence: TGTGCCAGCAGCTTAGGCTACCTAGCGGGGCCGGGCAATGAGCAGTTCTTC. The rearrangement uses TRBV11-3 and TRBJ2-1, with 9 nucleotides matching TRBD2. CDR3 length: 17 residues. The ends lost 1 base at V and 6 bases at J; junction bases unmatched: 10. The germline V gene has CDR1 SGHNT and CDR2 YENEEA.

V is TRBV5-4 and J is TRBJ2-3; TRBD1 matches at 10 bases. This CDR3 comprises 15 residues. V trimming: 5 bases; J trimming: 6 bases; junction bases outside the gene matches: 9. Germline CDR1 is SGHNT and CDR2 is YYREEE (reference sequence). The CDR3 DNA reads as TGTGCCAGCAGGCCCGGGACAGGGGTGTTGGATACGCAGTATTTT. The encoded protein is CASRPGTGVLDTQYF.

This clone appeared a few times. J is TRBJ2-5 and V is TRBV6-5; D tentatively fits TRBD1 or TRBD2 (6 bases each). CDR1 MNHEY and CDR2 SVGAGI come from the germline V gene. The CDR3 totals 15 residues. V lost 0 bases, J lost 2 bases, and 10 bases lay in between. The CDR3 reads CASSYSWGAQETQYF. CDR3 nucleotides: TGTGCCAGCAGTTACTCTTGGGGGGCTCAAGAGACCCAGTACTTC.

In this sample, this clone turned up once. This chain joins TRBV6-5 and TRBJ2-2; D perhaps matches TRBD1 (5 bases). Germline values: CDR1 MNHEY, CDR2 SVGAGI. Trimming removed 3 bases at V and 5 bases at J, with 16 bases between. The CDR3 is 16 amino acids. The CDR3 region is CASSYQGTMGTGELFF. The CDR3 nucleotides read TGTGCCAGCAGTTATCAGGGCACCATGGGGACCGGGGAGCTGTTTTTT.

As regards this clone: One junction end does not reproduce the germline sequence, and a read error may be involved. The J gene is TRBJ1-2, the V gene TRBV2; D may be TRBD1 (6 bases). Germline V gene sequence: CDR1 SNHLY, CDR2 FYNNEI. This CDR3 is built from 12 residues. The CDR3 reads CAGSGDTGGYTF. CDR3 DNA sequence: TGTGCCGGCAGTGGGGACACGGGAGGCTACACCTTC.

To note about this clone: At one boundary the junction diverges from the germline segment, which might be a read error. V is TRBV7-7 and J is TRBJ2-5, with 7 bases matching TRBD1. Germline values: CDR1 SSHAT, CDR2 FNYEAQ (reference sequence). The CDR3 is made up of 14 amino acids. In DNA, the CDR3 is TGTGCTAGCAGCTTAGGCCAGGGACAGGAGACCCAGTACTTC. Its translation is CASSLGQGQETQYF.

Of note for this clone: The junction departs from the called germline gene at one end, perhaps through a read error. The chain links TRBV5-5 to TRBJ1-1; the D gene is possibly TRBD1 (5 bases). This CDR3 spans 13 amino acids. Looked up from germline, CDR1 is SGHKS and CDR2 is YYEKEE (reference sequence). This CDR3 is CASSPGPHTEDFF. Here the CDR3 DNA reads TGTGCCAGCAGCCCGGGACCGCACACTGAAGATTTCTTT.

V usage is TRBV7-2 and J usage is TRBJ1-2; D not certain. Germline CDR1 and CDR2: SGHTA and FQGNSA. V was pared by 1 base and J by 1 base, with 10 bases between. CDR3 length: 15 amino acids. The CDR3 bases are TGTGCCAGCAGCTTAGGGCACAGCAGTAACTATGGCTACACCTTC. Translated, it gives CASSLGHSSNYGYTF.

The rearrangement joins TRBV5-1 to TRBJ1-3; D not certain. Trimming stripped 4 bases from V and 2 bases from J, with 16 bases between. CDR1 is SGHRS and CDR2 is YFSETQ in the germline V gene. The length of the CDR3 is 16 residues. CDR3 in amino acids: CASSPISATAGNTIYF. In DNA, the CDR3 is TGCGCCAGCAGCCCCATTTCGGCTACGGCTGGAAACACCATATATTTT. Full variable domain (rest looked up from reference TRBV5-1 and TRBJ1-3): KAGVTQTPRYLIKTRGQQVTLSCSPISGHRSVSWYQQTPGQGLQFLFEYFSETQRNKGNFPGRFSGRQFSNSRSEMNVSTLELGDSALYLCASSPISATAGNTIYFGEGSWLTVV.

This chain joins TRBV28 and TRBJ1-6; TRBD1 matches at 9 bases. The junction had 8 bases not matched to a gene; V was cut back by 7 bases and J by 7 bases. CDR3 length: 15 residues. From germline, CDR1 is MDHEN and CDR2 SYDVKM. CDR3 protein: CASKGTGGSNSPLHF. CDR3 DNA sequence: TGTGCCAGCAAAGGAACAGGGGGCTCGAATTCACCCCTCCACTTT.

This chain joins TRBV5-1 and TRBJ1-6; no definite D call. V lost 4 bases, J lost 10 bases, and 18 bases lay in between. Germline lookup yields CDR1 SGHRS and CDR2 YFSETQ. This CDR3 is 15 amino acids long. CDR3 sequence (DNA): TGCGCCAGCAGCCTCTCCGGGGAGCCGTCCTCACCCCTCCACTTT. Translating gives CASSLSGEPSSPLHF.

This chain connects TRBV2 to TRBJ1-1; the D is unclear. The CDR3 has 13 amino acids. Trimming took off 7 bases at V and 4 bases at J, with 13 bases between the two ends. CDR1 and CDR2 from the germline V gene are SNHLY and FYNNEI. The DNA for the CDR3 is TGTGCCAGCAATACAGCGCTGGTCACTGAAGCTTTCTTT. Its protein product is CASNTALVTEAFF.

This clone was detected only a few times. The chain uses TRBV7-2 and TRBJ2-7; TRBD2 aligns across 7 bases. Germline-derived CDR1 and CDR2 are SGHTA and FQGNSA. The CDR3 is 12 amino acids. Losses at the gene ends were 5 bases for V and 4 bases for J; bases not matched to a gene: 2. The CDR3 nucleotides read TGTGCCAGCAGCCCGGGGGGTTACGAGCAGTACTTC. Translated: CASSPGGYEQYF.